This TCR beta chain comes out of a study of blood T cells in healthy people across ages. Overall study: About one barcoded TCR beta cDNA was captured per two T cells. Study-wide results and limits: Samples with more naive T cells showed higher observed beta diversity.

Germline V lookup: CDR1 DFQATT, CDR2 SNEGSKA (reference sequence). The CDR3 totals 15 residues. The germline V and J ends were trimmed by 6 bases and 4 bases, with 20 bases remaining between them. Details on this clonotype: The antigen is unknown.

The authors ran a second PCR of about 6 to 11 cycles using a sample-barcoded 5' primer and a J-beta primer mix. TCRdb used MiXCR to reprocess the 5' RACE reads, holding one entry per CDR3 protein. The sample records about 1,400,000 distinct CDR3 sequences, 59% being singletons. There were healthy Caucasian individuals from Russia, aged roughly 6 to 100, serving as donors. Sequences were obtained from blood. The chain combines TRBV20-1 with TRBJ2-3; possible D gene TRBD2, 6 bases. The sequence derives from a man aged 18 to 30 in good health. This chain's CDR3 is CSASRLVLESDTQYF. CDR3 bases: TGCAGTGCGAGCCGACTAGTACTTGAATCAGATACGCAGTATTTT.